This T cell receptor beta chain is drawn from a study of beta chain features in type 1 diabetes. Study in general: In all, around 110,000,000 sorted cells from all samples were analyzed.

This clone was observed a handful of times. Its target is not known. Study-wide results and caveats: Moderately but significantly shorter TCRB CDR3s were found in Type 1 diabetes patients in all four CD4+ subsets. Type 1 diabetes patients had VDJ junctions that carried fewer insertions and more deletions. Patients' naive, central memory and Treg TCRB repertoires seemed closer to one another than those of healthy donors.

Trimming removed 4 bases at V and 6 bases at J, with 9 bases between. Germline loops: CDR1 DFQATT, CDR2 SNEGSKA (reference sequence). CDR3 size: 11 residues. The investigators reverse transcribed all of the isolated RNA, so they sequenced expressed TCRB transcripts. The method was immunoSEQ multiplex PCR; TCRdb's version includes in-frame clones alone and lacks a portion of them. This sample has around 280,000 clones, with about 15% found just once. V and J are TRBV20-1 and TRBJ1-2; TRBD1 is a possible D gene (5 bases). Sequencing was performed on naive CD4+ T cells from blood. The sequence came from a man in his late teens or twenties with type 1 diabetes. The CDR3 region has the DNA TGCAGTGCTACAGGGCCGGATGGCTACACCTTC. This sequence encodes CSATGPDGYTF.